Below, 30 T cell receptor beta chains from the same sample are listed, as sequenced in a study of identical twins' blood T cells. TCRdb redid the calling of the 5' RACE reads with MiXCR, one entry per CDR3 protein. The table has 350,000 to 400,000 distinct CDR3 sequences, around 30% seen once. The sample was PBMCs. The receptors were sampled from a woman aged 18 to 55 in good health.

This clonotype was recorded a few times. This sequence joins TRBV10-3 and TRBJ1-2; possible D gene TRBD1, 5 bases. Trimming took 10 bases from V and 3 from J, leaving 9 bases between them. The CDR3 runs to 11 residues. Germline lookup yields CDR1 ENHRY and CDR2 SYGVKD. The CDR3 loop is CASWGDYGYTF. Here the CDR3 DNA reads TGTGCCAGCTGGGGCGACTATGGCTACACCTTC.

This clonotype was seen more than once but under ten times. The J gene is TRBJ1-2, the V gene TRBV10-3; D gene unclear. V was trimmed by 3 bases and J by 4 bases, leaving 9 bases between them. The germline V gene encodes CDR1 ENHRY and CDR2 SYGVKD. There are 13 residues in the CDR3. CDR3 DNA sequence: TGTGCCATCAGTGATCCCGCGGGCTATGGCTACACCTTC. Protein sequence: CAISDPAGYGYTF.

This clonotype showed up just once. A read error is possible here, since a much larger clone lies one base away. This chain uses TRBV7-9 with TRBJ2-7, with D possibly matching TRBD2 (5 bases). The CDR3 spans 13 residues. Trimming took off 5 bases at V and 4 bases at J, with 12 bases between the two ends. Germline V gene lookup returns CDR1 SEHNR and CDR2 FQNEAQ (reference sequence). In DNA, the CDR3 is TGTGCCAGCAGCCCCGACTACATTTACGAGCAGTACTTC. It encodes CASSPDYIYEQYF.

To note about this clonotype: One end of the junction does not line up with germline, which may come from a read error. This rearrangement joins TRBV25-1 to TRBJ1-2; D is undetermined. CDR3 length: 13 amino acids. Germline V lookup: CDR1 MGHDK, CDR2 SYGVNS. This CDR3 is CAGSDHLGYGYTF. CDR3 in DNA: TGTGCCGGCAGTGATCACTTAGGGTATGGCTACACCTTC.

Regarding this clonotype: This may come from a read error, since a much larger clone is one base off. The chain carries TRBV7-2 and TRBJ1-2; D unresolved. V was pared by 1 base and J by 7 bases, with 10 bases between. Germline lookup yields CDR1 SGHTA and CDR2 FQGNSA. CDR3 length: 13 residues. The CDR3 nucleotides are TGTGCCAGCAGCTTAGAAGGATACTGTGGCTACACCTTC. Amino acids: CASSLEGYCGYTF.

Points on this clonotype: Germline and junction disagree at one end, which may indicate a read error. J is TRBJ1-1 and V is TRBV20-1; 7 nucleotides align to TRBD1. This CDR3 spans 15 amino acids. Germline loops: CDR1 DFQATT, CDR2 SNEGSKA (reference sequence). The CDR3 is CSARVATGMNPETFF. CDR3 DNA sequence: TGCAGTGCTAGAGTTGCGACAGGGATGAATCCTGAAACTTTCTTT.

This clonotype was observed a few times. V gene TRBV7-2 combines with J gene TRBJ2-3; maybe TRBD1 (6 bases). Trimming pared 3 bases from V and 8 bases from J, leaving 12 bases between. Germline assignment: CDR1 SGHTA and CDR2 FQGNSA. This CDR3 spans 13 amino acids. The CDR3 here is CASSLAGERTQYF. The CDR3 region has the DNA TGTGCCAGCAGCTTGGCAGGGGAACGTACGCAGTATTTT.

V usage is TRBV24-1 and J usage is TRBJ1-3; TRBD1 is a possible D gene (5 bases). The CDR3 is made up of 17 amino acids. Germline V gene lookup returns CDR1 KGHDR and CDR2 SFDVKD. V lost 5 bases and J 1 base, leaving 17 bases between the germline ends. The CDR3 protein is CATSVLGNGGSGNTIYF. The CDR3 DNA reads TGTGCCACCAGTGTCCTGGGGAATGGGGGTTCTGGAAACACCATATATTTT.

Comment on this clonotype: One end of the junction does not line up with germline, which may come from a read error. The J gene is TRBJ2-1, the V gene TRBV29-1, with D perhaps matching TRBD2 (6 bases). This CDR3 is 13 amino acids long. Germline values: CDR1 SQVTM, CDR2 ANQGSEA. Written as DNA, the CDR3 is TGCAGCGTTGATTCTAGCGTATACAATGGGCAGTTCTTC. Its protein is CSVDSSVYNGQFF.

This rearrangement joins TRBV14 to TRBJ2-1; TRBD2 matches 9 bases. After removal of 9 bases from V and 4 bases from J, the junction contained 4 bases not matched to a gene. CDR1 is SGHDN and CDR2 is FVKESK in the germline V gene. The CDR3 has 13 amino acids. CDR3 sequence (DNA): TGTGCCAGTCAGCGGGAGGCATACAATGAGCAGTTCTTC. This translates into CASQREAYNEQFF.

V is TRBV29-1 and J is TRBJ1-2; D is perhaps TRBD1 (5 bases). Looked up from germline, CDR1 is SQVTM and CDR2 is ANQGSEA. The CDR3 has 14 amino acids. V dropped 5 bases and J dropped 8 bases, with 21 bases sitting between them. The CDR3 DNA is TGCAGCGTTCAAAGGTCCGGGGCGGTTAAGGGCTACACCTTC. Translated: CSVQRSGAVKGYTF.

The J gene is TRBJ2-2, the V gene TRBV14; 7 positions agree with TRBD1. The length of the CDR3 is 14 residues. The germline V gene has CDR1 SGHDN and CDR2 FVKESK. J lost 2 bases, V lost 8 bases, and 5 bases had no gene match. CDR3 residues: CASARQGNTGELFF. CDR3 bases: TGTGCCAGCGCACGACAGGGAAACACCGGGGAGCTGTTTTTT.

This clonotype was counted a few times. This sequence joins TRBV20-1 and TRBJ1-6, with a possible D match to TRBD1 (5 bases). CDR1 and CDR2 from the germline V gene are DFQATT and SNEGSKA (reference sequence). V was shortened by 6 bases and J by 6 bases, with 18 bases between the two germline ends. The CDR3 has 15 residues. The CDR3 region is CSARLPGTLNSPLHF. The CDR3 DNA sequence: TGCAGTGCCAGGCTTCCGGGGACCCTTAATTCACCCCTCCACTTT.

J is TRBJ1-5 and V is TRBV30; 7 bases align to TRBD1. This CDR3 contains 13 residues. With V trimmed by 0 bases and J by 5 bases, 1 base remained unmatched. Germline V CDR1 and CDR2: GTSNPN, SVGIG (reference sequence). CDR3 sequence (DNA): TGTGCCTGGAGTGTTCAGGGGGATCAGCCCCAGCATTTT. This gives the protein CAWSVQGDQPQHF. The variable domain in full, completed from reference TRBV30 and TRBJ1-5, reads SQTIHQWPATLVQPVGSPLSLECTVEGTSNPNLYWYRQAAGRGLQLLFYSVGIGQISSEVPQNLSASRPQDRQFILSSKKLLLSDSGFYLCAWSVQGDQPQHFGDGTRLSIL.

The chain joins TRBV20-1 to TRBJ1-6; D possibly corresponds to TRBD1 (5 bases). Trimming removed 4 bases at V and 5 bases at J, with 18 bases between. From germline, CDR1 is DFQATT and CDR2 SNEGSKA (reference sequence). CDR3 length: 16 residues. The CDR3 spells CSAKWGEGLDNSPLHF. CDR3 DNA sequence: TGCAGTGCTAAGTGGGGGGAGGGGTTGGATAATTCACCCCTCCACTTT.

This clonotype has a single count. For the CDR3, the DNA is TGCAGCGTTGTGGACAGGGCTAGCGCAGATACGCAGTATTTT. Translation gives CSVVDRASADTQYF. The V and J genes are TRBV29-1 and TRBJ2-3; the match to TRBD1 covers 8 bases. Germline V gene sequence: CDR1 SQVTM, CDR2 ANQGSEA. Germline trimming cut 4 bases from V and 4 bases from J; bases unmatched to any gene: 7. This CDR3 comprises 14 residues.

This chain links TRBV7-6 with TRBJ2-1, with TRBD1 as a possible D gene (6 bases). Trimming removed 2 bases at V and 0 bases at J, with 11 bases between. This CDR3 has 16 amino acids. Looked up from germline, CDR1 is SGHVS and CDR2 is FNYEAQ. The CDR3 DNA is TGTGCCAGCAGCTTACAACAGGGCCTCTCCTACAATGAGCAGTTCTTC. Amino acids: CASSLQQGLSYNEQFF.

In its sample, this clonotype was seen a few times. CDR3 coding DNA: TGTGCCAGCAGCGAGGTTGGAAACACCATATATTTT. Protein: CASSEVGNTIYF. V gene TRBV6-6 combines with J gene TRBJ1-3; D ambiguous. This CDR3 contains 12 residues. Looked up from germline, CDR1 is MNHNY and CDR2 is SVGAGI (reference sequence). Trimming removed 6 bases from V and 3 bases from J, with 6 bases in between.

V gene TRBV10-3 combines with J gene TRBJ1-1, with D perhaps matching TRBD1 (5 bases). The CDR3 consists of 15 residues. From germline, CDR1 is ENHRY and CDR2 SYGVKD. Trimming took off 5 bases at V and 1 base at J, with 14 bases between the two ends. The CDR3 DNA follows: TGTGCCATCAGTTCCGGGACGGGAGGGAACACTGAAGCTTTCTTT. It is translated as CAISSGTGGNTEAFF.

The chain couples TRBV12-3 or TRBV12-4 to TRBJ2-7; D unresolved. CDR3 length equals 12 residues. The germline V and J ends were trimmed by 6 bases and 5 bases, with 11 bases remaining between them. The CDR3 sequence is CASSLRPHEQYF. The DNA of the CDR3 is TGTGCCAGCAGCCTTCGGCCCCACGAGCAGTACTTC.

The V and J genes are TRBV5-1 and TRBJ1-2, with TRBD1 matching over 9 bases. The germline V gene has CDR1 SGHRS and CDR2 YFSETQ. The trim removed 4 bases at V and 14 bases at J, leaving 9 bases unmatched. The CDR3 runs 12 residues. The CDR3 loop is CASSLGQGMWTF. CDR3 DNA sequence: TGCGCCAGCAGCCTGGGACAGGGTATGTGGACCTTC.

At least ten counts were recorded for this clonotype. The V gene is TRBV29-1, the J gene TRBJ2-5, with TRBD1 as a possible D gene (5 bases). CDR1 is SQVTM, CDR2 ANQGSEA, per germline. The CDR3 length is 13 residues. Trimming stripped 6 bases from V and 4 bases from J, with 15 bases between. CDR3 DNA: TGCAGCGTAGATCCGGTCGACAGAGAGACCCAGTACTTC. It translates to CSVDPVDRETQYF. The complete variable domain, with remaining parts taken from reference TRBV29-1 and TRBJ2-5, reads SAVISQKPSRDICQRGTSLTIQCQVDSQVTMMFWYRQQPGQSLTLIATANQGSEATYESGFVIDKFPISRPNLTFSTLTVSNMSPEDSSIYLCSVDPVDRETQYFGPGTRLLVL.

This clonotype was observed a handful of times. The V and J genes are TRBV10-1 and TRBJ2-7; D is ambiguous. Germline-derived CDR1 and CDR2 are WNHNN and SYGVQD (reference sequence). The CDR3 length is 13 residues. Trimming pared 6 bases from V and 6 bases from J, leaving 15 bases between. CDR3 protein: CASSATRVAEQYF. CDR3 DNA sequence: TGCGCCAGCAGCGCGACCCGGGTAGCCGAGCAGTACTTC.

A few counts support this clonotype. The V call is TRBV5-1, the J call TRBJ2-3, with TRBD2 matching 11 bases. The CDR3 has 17 residues. Germline V lookup: CDR1 SGHRS, CDR2 YFSETQ. V trimming: 4 bases; J trimming: 1 base; junction bases outside the gene matches: 8. CDR3 region: CASSGGTSGLGTDTQYF. In DNA, the CDR3 is TGCGCCAGCAGCGGCGGGACTAGCGGCCTAGGCACAGATACGCAGTATTTT.

V is TRBV20-1 and J is TRBJ1-6, with D unclear. The CDR3 loop spans 13 amino acids. CDR1 is DFQATT and CDR2 is SNEGSKA in the germline V gene (reference sequence). V was clipped by 3 bases and J by 7 bases, with 10 bases between them. In nucleotides, the CDR3 is TGCAGTGCTAGGGCAGACCCCAATTCACCCCTCCACTTT. Translated: CSARADPNSPLHF.

This clonotype was observed a few times. The chain is built from TRBV4-3 and TRBJ1-5; D not certain. The CDR3 is made up of 14 amino acids. With 1 base removed from V and 5 bases from J, the gap between germline ends came to 9 bases. Germline loops: CDR1 LGHNA, CDR2 YSLEER. The CDR3 DNA sequence: TGCGCCAGCAGCCAAGTCCGCTGGGATCAGCCCCAGCATTTT. As protein: CASSQVRWDQPQHF.

This clonotype appeared a few times. This chain joins TRBV10-3 and TRBJ2-2; a weak D match, TRBD2 (5 bases). The CDR3 totals 13 residues. V was shortened by 6 bases and J by 6 bases, with 11 bases between the two germline ends. Germline V gene lookup returns CDR1 ENHRY and CDR2 SYGVKD. CDR3 DNA sequence: TGTGCCATCAGAGACGTCGGGGCCGGGGAGCTGTTTTTT. Its translation is CAIRDVGAGELFF.

This clonotype was detected only a few times. V usage is TRBV20-1 and J usage is TRBJ1-4; D not certain. Germline CDR1 is DFQATT and CDR2 is SNEGSKA (reference sequence). The CDR3 has 12 residues. V was trimmed by 3 bases and J by 7 bases, leaving 9 bases between them. The chain's CDR3 is CSARGKLEKLFF. The CDR3 coding sequence is TGCAGTGCTAGGGGGAAGCTTGAAAAACTGTTTTTT.

As for this clonotype: Mismatch with germline at one junction end may stem from a read error. The chain is built from TRBV3-1 and TRBJ1-3; a weak D match, TRBD1 (6 bases). Germline CDR1 is LGHDT and CDR2 is YNNKEL (reference sequence). The CDR3 is 13 residues long. As DNA, the CDR3 is TGTACCAGCACCACAGGGCCTGGAAACACCATATATTTT. Its translation: CTSTTGPGNTIYF.

This chain uses TRBV6-5 with TRBJ2-1; D remains ambiguous. Looked up from germline, CDR1 is MNHEY and CDR2 is SVGAGI. V was pared by 0 bases and J by 10 bases, with 13 bases between. CDR3 length equals 14 residues. CDR3: CASSYSRGLWEQFF. CDR3 nucleotides: TGTGCCAGCAGTTACTCGCGAGGTCTGTGGGAGCAGTTCTTC.